This T cell receptor (beta chain) emerged from a study of radiotherapy plus CTLA-4 blockade in lung cancer. As for the study in general: Objective responses arose in about 17% of patients, and 31% experienced disease control. Whole-study results and caveats: Radiotherapy plus ipilimumab was followed by expansion in blood of tumor-derived TCR clones. Response was reportedly best predicted by early blood T cell clone dynamics, with interferon-beta.

This clone has only a few counts. Its antigen is currently unknown. Using immunoSEQ multiplex PCR, the repertoire was profiled, and TCRdb retains in-frame clones only, with some absent. The table lists 89,000 or so clones, 82% of them singletons. Focal radiation plus CTLA-4 blockade with ipilimumab was administered to patients who had chemo-refractory metastatic non-small-cell lung cancer. The ends lost 6 bases at V and 2 bases at J; junction bases unmatched: 5. CDR1 LNHDA and CDR2 SQIVND come from the germline V gene (reference sequence). The CDR3 is 15 residues long. This sequence was found in a human donor with non-small cell lung cancer who had a partial response to radiotherapy plus ipilimumab. The chain couples TRBV19 to TRBJ2-5; 11 nucleotides align to TRBD1. Sequencing used peripheral blood, obtained from a patient treated with radiotherapy plus ipilimumab. In nucleotides, the CDR3 is TGTGCCAGTAGAACCGGGACAGGGGGGCAAGAGACCCAGTACTTC. Translation gives CASRTGTGGQETQYF.